Sequencing of this TCR beta chain was carried out in a study of T cell responses to AZD1222 COVID-19 vaccine. Libraries were prepared by immunoSEQ multiplex PCR; TCRdb keeps only in-frame clonotypes and omits some of them. The table records over 110,000 clones, over 75% of them present only once. Study-level results: Spike-wide vaccine-associated CD4 TCRs dominated at 160-218 and 743-854. White British ancestry dominated among donors, who included more females, and clonal diversity was possibly underestimated.

Comment on this clone: Its antigen is as yet unknown.

The specimen comprised peripheral blood, sampled on day 0 of AZD1222 vaccination. The TCR comes from an adult in good health.

The CDR3 sequence is CASSLDSFSGNTIYF. DNA for the CDR3: TGTGCCAGCAGTTTAGACAGTTTCTCTGGAAACACCATATATTTT. This chain uses TRBV27 with TRBJ1-3; D perhaps matches TRBD1 (5 bases). With 2 bases removed from V and 0 bases from J, the gap between germline ends came to 8 bases. The CDR3 covers 15 residues. The germline V gene encodes CDR1 MNHEY and CDR2 SMNVEV (reference sequence).